The next 22 T cell receptor beta chains were all read from a single sample in a study of CD8+ T cells in alopecia areata. RNA, once extracted, was reverse transcribed into cDNA for use as the sequencing template. Generated by immunoSEQ multiplex PCR, the TCRdb table keeps only in-frame clones and is missing some. The table lists about 270,000 clones, with no singletons. A panel of CD4, CD8alpha, NKG2D, NKG2ACE and other markers served to sort pooled cutaneous lymph node cells. Specimen: CD4+ T cells sorted from a lymph node. The receptors were gathered from a C3H/HeJ mouse with alopecia areata. The strain is characterized by the MHC haplotype H2-k.

This clone showed up just a few times. A single base separates this from a much larger clone, so it may be a read error. Gene and germline names: mouse. The CDR3 end is not reached by the read, which stops 4 residues before it; the germline J gene fills it in. Within the sample, other DNA sequences also encode this same CDR3. V is TRBV19 and J is TRBJ2-3, with 7 bases that match TRBD1. The CDR3 contains 13 residues. Germline loops: CDR1 FNHDT, CDR2 SITEND (reference sequence). The junction had 1 base not matched to a gene; V was cut back by 3 bases and J by 3 bases. The DNA read from the CDR3 is TGTGCCAGCAGTAGGGGACAGGCAGAA. As protein: CASSRGQAE. The full CDR3 reads CASSRGQAETLYF. Based on the CDR3 plus reference TRBV19 and TRBJ2-3, the full variable domain is GGIITQTPKFLIGQEGQKLTLKCQQNFNHDTMYWYRQDSGKGLRLIYYSITENDLQKGDLSEGYDASREKKSSFSLTVTSAQKNEMAVFLCASSRGQAETLYFGSGTRLTVL.

This clone appeared a few times. Gene names and germline refer to mouse. The missing CDR3 end, 4 residues past where the read stops, is filled in from the germline J gene. The chain joins TRBV19 to TRBJ2-5; 12 bases map to TRBD1. The germline V gene encodes CDR1 FNHDT and CDR2 SITEND (reference sequence). The CDR3 spans 14 residues. Partial CDR3 DNA: TGTGCCAGCAGTATGGGACAGGGGGCCGAC. Encoded protein: CASSMGQGAD. The whole CDR3 sequence reads CASSMGQGADTQYF.

This clone was observed a handful of times. Genes and germline are mouse. The read ends 4 residues shy of where the CDR3 ends; the end is completed using the germline J gene. The V gene is TRBV5, the J gene TRBJ2-3; maybe TRBD1 (6 bases). Looked up from germline, CDR1 is LGHNA and CDR2 is YNLKQL (reference sequence). The CDR3 loop spans 13 amino acids. Trimming stripped 4 bases from V and 3 bases from J, with 8 bases between. The CDR3 protein is CASSPGTAETLYF. Partial CDR3 DNA: TGTGCCAGCAGCCCCGGGACAGCAGAA.

This clone was recorded a few times. Gene names and germline match the mouse. The DNA ends 3 residues before the CDR3 does, and the rest of the CDR3 is filled in from the germline J gene. Other DNA sequences in the same sample also yield this CDR3. The rearrangement links TRBV13-2 to TRBJ1-6; possible D gene TRBD1, 5 bases. TRBJ1-6 is filed as an ORF, its function uncertain. In germline, CDR1 is NNHNN, CDR2 SYGAGS (reference sequence). V lost 0 bases and J 3 bases, leaving 7 bases between the germline ends. The CDR3 has 15 amino acids. The CDR3 spells CASGDAGGYNSPLYF. Partial CDR3 DNA: TGTGCCAGCGGTGATGCGGGGGGCTATAATTCGCCC.

About this clone: Mouse gene names and germline throughout. The observed sequence ends 4 residues before the CDR3 terminus, with the missing tail filled in from the germline J gene. This same CDR3 is encoded by further DNA sequences in the sample. The chain combines TRBV13-1 with TRBJ2-1; 7 nucleotides line up with TRBD2. Germline lookup yields CDR1 NSHNY and CDR2 SYGAGN. This CDR3 has 13 amino acids. J was trimmed by 1 base and V by 5 bases; bases with no gene match: 0. The CDR3 region is CASRGGNYAEQFF. The sequenced part of the CDR3 DNA is TGTGCCAGCAGGGGGGGGAACTATGCT.

A few counts support this clone. Gene names are mouse gene names. The sequence runs out 4 residues before the end of the CDR3; the remainder is reconstructed from the germline J gene. The chain has TRBV1 and TRBJ2-5; possibly TRBD1 for D (7 bases). The length of the CDR3 is 15 residues. Germline loops: CDR1 NSQYPW, CDR2 LRSPGD (reference sequence). CDR3: CTCSADEGARDTQYF. The CDR3 DNA, read in part, is TGCACCTGCAGTGCAGATGAGGGGGCGCGGGAC.

About this clone itself: The gene names given are mouse names. The missing CDR3 end, 4 residues past where the read stops, is filled in from the germline J gene. This chain uses TRBV17 with TRBJ2-7; 10 positions agree with TRBD2. CDR1 is MNHDT and CDR2 is YYDKIL in the germline V gene. This CDR3 has 14 amino acids. The trim removed 4 bases at V and 1 base at J, leaving 1 base unmatched. Here the CDR3 reads CASSKDWGSYEQYF. CDR3 DNA (partial): TGTGCTAGCAGTAAGGACTGGGGGTCCTAT.

As regards this clone: The gene names given are mouse names. The read terminates 4 residues before the CDR3 end, so the remaining end is supplied by the germline J gene. V is TRBV19 and J is TRBJ2-5, with 9 bases that match TRBD1. The CDR3 totals 18 residues. Germline V lookup: CDR1 FNHDT, CDR2 SITEND (reference sequence). J was trimmed by 0 bases and V by 5 bases; bases with no gene match: 13. CDR3 protein: CASRALPGQGPNQDTQYF. Incomplete CDR3 DNA: TGTGCCAGCAGAGCCCTCCCGGGACAGGGCCCTAACCAAGAC.

In regard to this clone: Gene and germline names: mouse. With the read ending 4 residues before the CDR3 end, the germline J gene is used to fill in that end. Other DNA sequences in this sample translate to the same CDR3. The chain has TRBV13-1 and TRBJ2-1, with TRBD1 identical over 9 bases. V dropped 5 bases and J dropped 5; count of bases not matched to a gene: 5. Germline lookup yields CDR1 NSHNY and CDR2 SYGAGN. CDR3 size: 14 residues. The CDR3 DNA, read in part, is TGTGCCAGCAGAAAACAGGGGGCGGATGCT. Translating it yields CASRKQGADA. The complete CDR3 sequence is CASRKQGADAEQFF.

Comments on this clone: Mouse gene names apply. The read finishes 4 residues shy of the CDR3 end, and the germline J gene is used to complete it. The chain combines TRBV19 with TRBJ2-1; 8 positions agree with TRBD1. The length of the CDR3 is 14 residues. The V gene's germline CDR1 is FNHDT and CDR2 SITEND (reference sequence). The CDR3 bases that were read are TGTGCCAGCAGTATCGACAGGGGAAGCGCT. Protein sequence: CASSIDRGSA. The whole CDR3 protein reads CASSIDRGSAEQFF.

The table lists this clone with a few counts. Mouse gene names apply. The observed sequence ends 4 residues before the CDR3 terminus, with the missing tail filled in from the germline J gene. At the DNA level, this CDR3 is encoded by other sequences in the same sample as well. This chain links TRBV3 with TRBJ2-5, with 7 bases lining up with TRBD1. The V segment lost 4 bases and the J segment 0 bases; nucleotides outside the gene matches: 1. The CDR3 covers 14 residues. The germline V gene encodes CDR1 SNHLY and CDR2 FYNGKV (reference sequence). CDR3 in amino acids: CASSSTGNQDTQYF. The sequenced CDR3 bases are TGTGCCAGCAGCTCGACAGGGAACCAAGAC.

This clone was recorded a few times. The germline and genes are mouse ones. The read is 4 residues too short to cover the CDR3 end, so that end is filled in from the germline J gene. The chain uses TRBV1 and TRBJ2-3, with a possible D match to TRBD1 (6 bases). Germline V gene data show CDR1 as NSQYPW and CDR2 as LRSPGD (reference sequence). This CDR3 comprises 15 residues. V was pared by 1 base and J by 3 bases, with 11 bases between. The sequenced part of the CDR3 DNA is TGCACCTGCAGTGCAGCAGGGGAGAGGGCAGAA. It codes for CTCSAAGERAE. The whole CDR3 region reads CTCSAAGERAETLYF.

This clone has a handful of counts. Gene names follow the mouse nomenclature. The read ends 4 residues early relative to the CDR3; the germline J gene fills the gap. Other DNA sequences in this specimen translate into the identical CDR3. J is TRBJ2-5 and V is TRBV19; 10 nucleotides line up with TRBD2. The CDR3 covers 14 residues. The germline V gene encodes CDR1 FNHDT and CDR2 SITEND (reference sequence). The CDR3 DNA, read in part, is TGTGCCAGCAGCCGGACTGGGGGCGAGGAC. Protein sequence: CASSRTGGED. The complete CDR3 sequence is CASSRTGGEDTQYF.

In regard to this clone: Each gene name is a mouse one. Read data end 4 residues before the CDR3 end; the end is taken from the germline J gene. This chain uses TRBV13-1 with TRBJ1-1; 11 nucleotides agree with TRBD1. Germline V gives CDR1 NSHNY, CDR2 SYGAGN. The CDR3 is 14 amino acids. The DNA read from the CDR3 is TGTGCCAGCAGCTTGGGACAGGGGGAATTA. As protein: CASSLGQGEL. The whole CDR3 protein is CASSLGQGELEVFF.

In the case of this clone: Genes and germline come from the mouse. The CDR3 end lies 4 residues beyond the end of the read and is filled in from the germline J gene. Other DNA sequences in this specimen translate into the identical CDR3. The V gene is TRBV13-1, the J gene TRBJ2-2; 10 nucleotides align to TRBD1. The germline V gene encodes CDR1 NSHNY and CDR2 SYGAGN. The CDR3 has 15 residues. The V gene end was trimmed by 4 bases and the J gene end by 3 bases; junction bases not matched to a gene: 3. CDR3 residues: CASSWDRGDTGQLYF. The CDR3 bases that were read are TGTGCCAGCAGTTGGGACAGGGGAGACACCGGG.

Worth noting for this clone: The gene names given are mouse names. The read halts 4 residues ahead of the CDR3 end, with the missing end drawn from the germline J gene. This chain uses TRBV13-1 with TRBJ2-2, with 14 bases identical to TRBD2. There are 16 residues in the CDR3. CDR1 NSHNY and CDR2 SYGAGN come from the germline V gene. Trimming removed 4 bases from V and 4 bases from J; junction bases left unmatched: 3. Incomplete CDR3 DNA: TGTGCCAGCAGTTCGGGACTGGGGGGGCCCACCGGG. It yields the protein CASSSGLGGPTG. The whole CDR3 protein is CASSSGLGGPTGQLYF.

A remark on this clone: This may be a read error, as it is one base from a much larger clone. Germline and genes here are mouse. The CDR3 end is not reached by the read, which stops 4 residues before it; the germline J gene fills it in. The chain has TRBV13-1 and TRBJ2-5; 8 bases align to TRBD2. The germline gives CDR1 NSHNY, CDR2 SYGAGN. This CDR3 contains 13 residues. Incomplete CDR3 DNA: TGTGCCAGCAGTGGACTGGGGAAAGAC. This codes for CASSGLGKD. In full, the CDR3 is CASSGLGKDTQYF.

This clone came up many times. Gene and germline names: mouse. Read data end 4 residues before the CDR3 end; the end is taken from the germline J gene. The gene calls are TRBV12-1 and TRBJ1-2, with D perhaps TRBD1 (6 bases). Germline CDR1 is SGHSN and CDR2 is HYEKVE. The V end was cut by 0 bases, the J end by 0 bases, with 19 bases between. The CDR3 has 18 residues. This CDR3 reads CASSLGRRMAGANSDYTF. The covered CDR3 bases are TGTGCCAGCTCTCTCGGTCGGCGTATGGCAGGGGCAAACTCC.

Only a few counts were recorded for this clone. Mouse names are used for the genes. Other DNA sequences within the sample encode an identical CDR3. CDR3 sequence reads: CAWRGQGAGAETLYF. CDR3 DNA (partial): TGTGCCTGGAGGGGACAGGGGGCTGGTGCAGAA. The chain joins TRBV31 to TRBJ2-3; 12 bases are a match to TRBD1. Read coverage stops 4 residues before the CDR3 terminus; the germline J gene supplies the remainder. Trimming at V came to 3 bases and at J to 1 base, leaving 2 bases not matched to a gene. Germline V gene lookup returns CDR1 GKSSPN and CDR2 SITVG. The CDR3 consists of 15 residues.

About this clone: Each gene name is a mouse one. The CDR3 end falls 4 residues outside the read, so it is completed with the germline J gene. This chain links TRBV13-3 with TRBJ2-2; TRBD1 aligns across 7 bases. The V and J ends lost 7 bases and 1 base, in that order; junction bases with no gene match: 4. Per germline, CDR1 NNHDY and CDR2 SYVADS. CDR3 size: 14 residues. The CDR3 DNA, read in part, is TGTGCCAGCCGGGACAGAATAAACACCGGG. Translating it yields CASRDRINTG. The CDR3 reads in full as CASRDRINTGQLYF.

A word on this clone: The gene names given are mouse names. The missing CDR3 end, 4 residues past where the read stops, is filled in from the germline J gene. Other DNA sequences in this sample translate to the same CDR3. J is TRBJ2-5 and V is TRBV13-2; D is possibly TRBD1 (5 bases). Germline V lookup: CDR1 NNHNN, CDR2 SYGAGS (reference sequence). The CDR3 contains 12 residues. The CDR3 sequence is CASGDRADTQYF. The sequenced CDR3 bases are TGTGCCAGCGGTGACAGGGCAGAC.

With respect to this clone: These gene names are mouse names. The read comes to an end 4 residues before the CDR3 does, leaving the germline J gene to fill in the end. The gene calls are TRBV5 and TRBJ2-7; no clear D. The CDR3 sequence is 12 residues long. Germline CDR1 LGHNA, CDR2 YNLKQL (reference sequence). This CDR3 is CASSQEKDEQYF. Partial CDR3 DNA: TGTGCCAGCAGCCAAGAGAAGGAT.